This TCR beta chain was sequenced for a study of identical twins. This CDR3 is 15 amino acids long. Germline CDR1 reads MNHEY; CDR2 reads SVGAGI. Trimming took 1 base from V and 0 from J, leaving 8 bases between them. TCRdb re-called the 5' RACE reads through MiXCR, storing one row per CDR3 protein. The data contain some 300,000 distinct CDR3 sequences, about 12% of them seen just once; the ten biggest clones take up roughly 7%. This sample also appeared in a second study, on yellow fever vaccine responses in identical twins.

Sequencing input: CD8+ T cells sorted from blood. This clonotype originated in a woman aged 18-30 years in good health. The rearrangement joins TRBV6-5 to TRBJ2-3; either TRBD1 or TRBD2 may supply D (5 bases each). CDR3 in amino acids: CASSYLGRSTDTQYF. The CDR3 coding sequence is TGTGCCAGCAGTTACTTGGGACGGAGCACAGATACGCAGTATTTT.